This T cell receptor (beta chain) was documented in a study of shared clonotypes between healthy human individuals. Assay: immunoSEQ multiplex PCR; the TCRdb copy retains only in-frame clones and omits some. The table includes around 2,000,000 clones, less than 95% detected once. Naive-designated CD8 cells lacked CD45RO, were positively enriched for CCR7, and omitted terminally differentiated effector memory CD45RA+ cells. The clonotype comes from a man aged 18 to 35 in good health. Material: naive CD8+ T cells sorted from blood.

CDR3 coding DNA: TGTGCCAGCATGTGGACTAGCGGGGGCGAGCAGTACTTC. Its translation: CASMWTSGGEQYF. The chain joins TRBV2 to TRBJ2-7; 13 bases match TRBD2. V gave up 7 bases and J gave up 6 bases; unmatched junction bases: 3. Germline values: CDR1 SNHLY, CDR2 FYNNEI. The CDR3 has 13 amino acids.